The sequence of this T cell receptor beta chain was determined in a study of T cells in localized non-small cell lung cancer (dated by TCRdb to between 2020 and 2021). In the study overall: T cell repertoires of fewer than 250 early-stage NSCLC patients were analyzed, with tumors being compared against uninvolved tumor-adjacent lungs. The cohort was made up of 200 to 250 treatment-naive NSCLC patients whose localized lung tumors had been resected. NSCLC patients had a mean age of around 70 years, and 129 were male and some 98 female. Paper-wide results and their limitations: Uninvolved tumor-adjacent lung showed the highest T cell clonality, higher than tumor, which suggests more focused antigenic responses in the adjacent lung. Because the study design was exploratory, TCR variables were selected using unadjusted p-values without false-discovery rate correction. Higher blood T cell density associated with longer overall survival, while higher adjacent-lung clonality associated with shorter survival. Because multi-region tumor sequencing was not done, intratumor heterogeneity could not be ruled out. A median of around 62 of the top 100 tumor clones turned up in the paired uninvolved adjacent lung, and some 27 of those clones also ranked among the top 100 of that same adjacent lung.

At diagnosis, tumor, uninvolved tumor-adjacent lung and peripheral blood were collected and then preserved as a mix of FFPE and fresh-frozen material. For TCR repertoire profiling, the blood samples were analyzed as peripheral blood mononuclear cells. Sequences MNHEY (CDR1) and SVGAGI (CDR2) are obtained from the germline V gene. Spanning cysteine to phenylalanine, the CDR3 consists of 12 amino acids. Here the CDR3 DNA is all that survives: 36 bases in frame from base 1. Trimming removed 0 bases from V and 7 bases from J, leaving 4 bases between the germline ends. The immunoSEQ Assay was used to sequence TCR beta CDR3 regions from DNA. In the original analysis: To compute T cell density, TCR beta template counts were normalized to usable DNA, which was estimated by amplifying housekeeping genes. Richness was estimated with the preseqR package, extrapolating to 400,000 templates for PBMC samples and 120,000 templates for tissue samples. Clonality was calculated as one minus Pielou's evenness. Differential abundance testing on productive amino-acid clonotypes, with a minimum total count of 5 and an alpha of 0.1, was used to identify tissue-enriched TCRs. The Jaccard Index and the Morisita Overlap Index were used to quantify repertoire overlap between compartments. TCR beta CDR3s were clustered by GLIPH together with public tetramer-defined viral CDR3s, and at least three viral sequences plus V-gene enrichment were required for viral motifs. Held by TCRdb, this immuneACCESS table contains in-frame sequences only and omits some clones. Under half of the omission traces to an unresolved V gene where checked; the cause of the rest is unknown. V, J and clone size are those of that table, while D and trimming were read from the DNA. The sample table lists roughly 58,000 clones, roughly 81% of them with a count of one. Around 4.6% of the sample belongs to the ten largest clones.

To note about this clone: The antigen it binds to is not known. Nothing much larger sits one base from this clone, and base qualities are not available.

Material: PBMCs, obtained before any cancer treatment. The V gene is TRBV6-5 and the J gene is TRBJ2-1, with the D gene call left open. The source of this sequence is a man between 40 and 70 years old with stage II lung adenocarcinoma. At the DNA level, the sequence is TGTGCCAGCAGTTACTCGTTGAATGAGCAGTTCTTC. It is translated as CASSYSLNEQFF.